The clone carrying this TCR beta chain was detected only a few times. This PCR relied on a set of 60 Vbeta primers and 13 Jbeta primers. The protocol was immunoSEQ multiplex PCR, while the TCRdb copy is restricted to in-frame clones and leaves out a portion. The profile covers tens of thousands of clones, with approximately 70% appearing a single time and about 14% taken by the ten largest. This sample stems from a study of cytomegalovirus exposure and HLA in healthy donors. The sequence came from a male donor in good health and CMV-seropositive. Sequenced: PBMCs.

This CDR3 is CSGGQGYEQYF. CDR3 nucleotides: TGTTCTGGAGGACAGGGGTACGAGCAGTACTTC. This sequence joins TRBV7-9 and TRBJ2-7; 9 positions match TRBD1. CDR3 length: 11 amino acids. Germline CDR1 and CDR2: SEHNR and FQNEAQ (reference sequence). Variable domain in full (rest from reference TRBV7-9 and TRBJ2-7): DTGVSQNPRHKITKRGQNVTFRCDPISEHNRLYWYRQTLGQGPEFLTYFQNEAQLEKSRLLSDRFSAERPKGSFSTLEIQRTEQGDSAMYLCSGGQGYEQYFGPGTRLTVT.